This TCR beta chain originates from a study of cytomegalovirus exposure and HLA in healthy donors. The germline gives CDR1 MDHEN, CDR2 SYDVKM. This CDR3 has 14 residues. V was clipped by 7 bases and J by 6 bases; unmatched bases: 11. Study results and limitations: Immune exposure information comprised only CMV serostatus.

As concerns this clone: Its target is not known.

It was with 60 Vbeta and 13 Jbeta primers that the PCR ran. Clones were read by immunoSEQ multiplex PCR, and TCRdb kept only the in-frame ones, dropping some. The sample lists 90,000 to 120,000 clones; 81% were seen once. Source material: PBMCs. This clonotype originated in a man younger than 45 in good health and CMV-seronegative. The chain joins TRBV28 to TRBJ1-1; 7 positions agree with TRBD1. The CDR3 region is CASTVLPGGAEAFF. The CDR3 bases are TGTGCCAGCACAGTACTTCCAGGGGGTGCTGAAGCTTTCTTT. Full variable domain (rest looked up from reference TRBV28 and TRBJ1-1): DVKVTQSSRYLVKRTGEKVFLECVQDMDHENMFWYRQDPGLGLRLIYFSYDVKMKEKGDIPEGYSVSREKKERFSLILESASTNQTSMYLCASTVLPGGAEAFFGQGTRLTVV.